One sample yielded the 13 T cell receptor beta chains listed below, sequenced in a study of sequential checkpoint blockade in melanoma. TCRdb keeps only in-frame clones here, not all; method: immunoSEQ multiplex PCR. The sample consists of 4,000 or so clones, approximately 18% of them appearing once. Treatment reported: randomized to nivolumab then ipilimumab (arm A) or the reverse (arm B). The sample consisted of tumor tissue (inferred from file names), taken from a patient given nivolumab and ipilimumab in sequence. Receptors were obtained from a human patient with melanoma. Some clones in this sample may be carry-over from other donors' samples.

This CDR3 is CAAGWGNTEAFF. Here the CDR3 DNA reads TGTGCCGCCGGCTGGGGGAACACTGAAGCTTTCTTT. The chain combines TRBV9 with TRBJ1-1; D uncertain. Between the trimmed V and J ends, which lost 10 bases and 1 base, there was a span of 11 bases. The germline CDR1 and CDR2 sequences are SGDLS and YYNGEE. CDR3 length equals 12 residues.

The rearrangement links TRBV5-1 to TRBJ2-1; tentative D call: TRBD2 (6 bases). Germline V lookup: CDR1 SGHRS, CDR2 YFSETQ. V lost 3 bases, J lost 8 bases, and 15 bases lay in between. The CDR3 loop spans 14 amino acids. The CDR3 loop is CASSSRDTRYEQFF. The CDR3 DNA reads TGCGCCAGCAGCTCGCGGGATACTAGGTATGAGCAGTTCTTC. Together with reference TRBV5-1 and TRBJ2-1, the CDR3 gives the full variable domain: KAGVTQTPRYLIKTRGQQVTLSCSPISGHRSVSWYQQTPGQGLQFLFEYFSETQRNKGNFPGRFSGRQFSNSRSEMNVSTLELGDSALYLCASSSRDTRYEQFFGPGTRLTVL.

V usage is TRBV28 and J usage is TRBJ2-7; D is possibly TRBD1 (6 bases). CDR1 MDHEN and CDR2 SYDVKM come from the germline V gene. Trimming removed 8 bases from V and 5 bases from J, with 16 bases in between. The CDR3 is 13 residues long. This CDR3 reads CASWARGLNEQYF. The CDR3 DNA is TGTGCCAGCTGGGCCAGGGGTCTTAACGAGCAGTACTTC.

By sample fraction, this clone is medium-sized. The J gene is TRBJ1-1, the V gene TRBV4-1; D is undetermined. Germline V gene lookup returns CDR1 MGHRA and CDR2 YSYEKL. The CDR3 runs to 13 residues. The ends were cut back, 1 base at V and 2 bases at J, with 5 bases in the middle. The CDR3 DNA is TGCGCCAGCAGCCAAGGGGGTAACACTGAAGCTTTCTTT. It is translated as CASSQGGNTEAFF.

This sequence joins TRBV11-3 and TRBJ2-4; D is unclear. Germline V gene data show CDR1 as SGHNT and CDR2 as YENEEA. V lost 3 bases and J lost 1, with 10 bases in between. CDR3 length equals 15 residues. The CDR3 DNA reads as TGTGCCAGCAGCTTGGAAGGCTACGCCAAAAACATTCAGTACTTC. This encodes CASSLEGYAKNIQYF.

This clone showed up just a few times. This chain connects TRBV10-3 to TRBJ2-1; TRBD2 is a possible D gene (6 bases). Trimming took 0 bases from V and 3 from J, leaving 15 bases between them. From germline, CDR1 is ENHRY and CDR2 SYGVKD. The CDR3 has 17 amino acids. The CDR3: CAISESMGGVGYNEQFF. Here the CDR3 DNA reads TGTGCCATCAGTGAGTCCATGGGGGGTGTGGGCTACAATGAGCAGTTCTTC.

The CDR3 coding sequence is TGCGCCAGCAGACTAGCGGGGGGGAGCTCCTACAATGAGCAGTTCTTC. Its protein product is CASRLAGGSSYNEQFF. V and J are TRBV5-1 and TRBJ2-1; 13 nucleotides line up with TRBD2. V shed 5 bases, J shed 0 bases, and the junction held 2 bases outside the gene matches. CDR1 and CDR2 (germline): SGHRS, YFSETQ. The CDR3 covers 16 residues.

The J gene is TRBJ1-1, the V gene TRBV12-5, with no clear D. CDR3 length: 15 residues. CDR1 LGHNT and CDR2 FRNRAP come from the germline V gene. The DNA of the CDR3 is TGTGCCAGCATCTGGAGACGGGAGATGAACACTGAAGCTTTCTTT. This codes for CASIWRREMNTEAFF.

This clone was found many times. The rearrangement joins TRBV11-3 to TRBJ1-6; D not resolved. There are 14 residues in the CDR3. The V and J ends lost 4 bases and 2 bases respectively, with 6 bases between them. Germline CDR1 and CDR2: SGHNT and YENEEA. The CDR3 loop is CASSYSPYNSPLHF. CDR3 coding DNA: TGTGCCAGCAGCTACAGTCCCTATAATTCACCCCTCCACTTT.

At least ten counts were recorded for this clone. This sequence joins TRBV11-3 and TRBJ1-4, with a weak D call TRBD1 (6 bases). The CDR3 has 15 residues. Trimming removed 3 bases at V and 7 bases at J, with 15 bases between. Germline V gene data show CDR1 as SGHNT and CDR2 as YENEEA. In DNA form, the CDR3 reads TGTGCCAGCAGCTTGGCAGGGCAGGGGAGTGAAAAACTGTTTTTT. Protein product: CASSLAGQGSEKLFF.

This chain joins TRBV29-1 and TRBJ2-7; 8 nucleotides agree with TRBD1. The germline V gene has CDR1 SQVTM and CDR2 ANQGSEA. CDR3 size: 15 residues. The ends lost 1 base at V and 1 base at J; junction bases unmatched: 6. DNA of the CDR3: TGCAGCGTTGAAGGGACAGGGATAAATTCCTACGAGCAGTACTTC. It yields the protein CSVEGTGINSYEQYF.

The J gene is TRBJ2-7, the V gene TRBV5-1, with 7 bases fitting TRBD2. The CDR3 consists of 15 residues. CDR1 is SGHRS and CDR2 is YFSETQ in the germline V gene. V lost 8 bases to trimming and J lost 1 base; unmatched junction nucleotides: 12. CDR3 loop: CASGISAGVSYEQYF. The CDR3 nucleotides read TGCGCCAGTGGAATCAGCGCGGGGGTATCCTACGAGCAGTACTTC. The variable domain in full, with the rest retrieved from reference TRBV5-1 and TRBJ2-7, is KAGVTQTPRYLIKTRGQQVTLSCSPISGHRSVSWYQQTPGQGLQFLFEYFSETQRNKGNFPGRFSGRQFSNSRSEMNVSTLELGDSALYLCASGISAGVSYEQYFGPGTRLTVT.

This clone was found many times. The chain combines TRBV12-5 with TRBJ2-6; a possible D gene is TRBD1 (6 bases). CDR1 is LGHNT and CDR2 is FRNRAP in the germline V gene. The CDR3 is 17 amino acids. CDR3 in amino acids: CASNPGAGEWGANVLTF. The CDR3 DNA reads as TGTGCCAGCAACCCAGGGGCAGGGGAATGGGGGGCCAACGTCCTGACTTTC.